This record covers a single T cell receptor (beta chain). Trimming took 5 bases from V and 8 from J, leaving 18 bases between them. Germline loops: CDR1 SGHTA, CDR2 FQGNSA. The CDR3 has 14 residues. The entry originates in a study of T-cell memory formation after mild COVID-19. TCRdb processed the 5' RACE reads anew with MiXCR; each CDR3 protein has one entry. The repertoire holds 250,000 to 350,000 distinct CDR3 sequences, around 15% seen once, with roughly 24% in the top ten. This chain links TRBV7-2 with TRBJ1-2; D may be TRBD1 (5 bases). Sequenced sample: PBMCs or a T cell subset sorted from them (not recorded which). This clonotype was obtained from a man aged 18 to 29 who had mild COVID-19 (a few samples of this study predate the infection). Cell type and time point are not known. CDR3 sequence (DNA): TGTGCCAGCAGCCCCTCGGGCCAGGGAAGAGGCTACACCTTC. This encodes CASSPSGQGRGYTF.